This T cell receptor (beta chain) derives from a study of technical replicates of blood from four donors. Here immunoSEQ multiplex PCR was the method, and the copy in TCRdb shows in-frame clones only, minus some. The sample contains around 72,000 clones, about 90% of which appear only once. The germline V gene has CDR1 MNHEY and CDR2 SVGAGI. The V segment lost 7 bases and the J segment 6 bases; nucleotides outside the gene matches: 6. CDR3 length: 13 amino acids. The rearrangement links TRBV6-5 to TRBJ2-1, with 7 bases lining up with TRBD2. The material sequenced was T cells isolated from PBMCs. The clonotype originates from a human donor in good health. Here the CDR3 DNA reads TGTGCCAGCATTCACGGGGGGACCAATGAGCAGTTCTTC. Translating gives CASIHGGTNEQFF.